The 25 T cell receptor beta chains listed next were all sequenced from one sample in a study of blood T cell repertoires in COVID-19. Data came from immunoSEQ multiplex PCR; TCRdb stores just in-frame clones and leaves some out. Of roughly 400,000 clones listed, roughly 84% were seen once; the top ten hold 1.4%. What was sequenced was PBMCs or T cells enriched from blood (not recorded which). Receptors originate from a woman between 18 and 29 years old who had been exposed to COVID-19.

The table lists this clone with a count of one. The rearrangement joins TRBV13 to TRBJ1-3; D perhaps matches TRBD1 (5 bases). Germline lookup yields CDR1 PRHDT and CDR2 FYEKMQ (reference sequence). With 4 bases removed from V and 4 bases from J, the gap between germline ends came to 14 bases. This CDR3 is 15 amino acids long. Written as DNA, the CDR3 is TGTGCCAGCAGCTCGCCTGACGGGGGAGGAAACACCATATATTTT. Translated: CASSSPDGGGNTIYF.

As regards this clone: Other DNA sequences in this sample translate to the same CDR3. V is TRBV28 and J is TRBJ1-1; D perhaps matches TRBD1 (6 bases). Germline V gene data show CDR1 as MDHEN and CDR2 as SYDVKM. The CDR3 extends over 12 amino acids. Between the trimmed V and J ends, which lost 6 bases and 8 bases, there was a span of 13 bases. The DNA for the CDR3 is TGTGCCAGCAGCTTGTTACAGGGAGAAGCTTTCTTT. Its protein product is CASSLLQGEAFF. The full variable domain, completed using reference TRBV28 and TRBJ1-1, is DVKVTQSSRYLVKRTGEKVFLECVQDMDHENMFWYRQDPGLGLRLIYFSYDVKMKEKGDIPEGYSVSREKKERFSLILESASTNQTSMYLCASSLLQGEAFFGQGTRLTVV.

This clone occurred once. This sequence joins TRBV28 and TRBJ1-6, with D tentatively TRBD1 (5 bases). V dropped 6 bases and J dropped 10 bases, with 16 bases sitting between them. The CDR3 is made up of 14 amino acids. Germline CDR1 reads MDHEN; CDR2 reads SYDVKM. Here the CDR3 reads CASSPGGDESPLHF. CDR3 nucleotide sequence: TGTGCCAGCAGCCCCGGGGGGGATGAGTCACCCCTCCACTTT.

J is TRBJ1-3 and V is TRBV7-8, with D maybe TRBD1 (6 bases). The CDR3 contains 14 residues. The V and J ends lost 1 base and 5 bases respectively, with 9 bases between them. In germline, CDR1 is SGHVS, CDR2 FQNEAQ. The CDR3 nucleotides read TGTGCCAGCAGCTTAGGAACAGGGCGAAACACCATATATTTT. This sequence encodes CASSLGTGRNTIYF.

Worth noting for this clone: A junction boundary mismatches the germline segment, possibly from a read error. The chain couples TRBV11-2 to TRBJ2-1, with D possibly TRBD1 on 5 matching bases. The germline CDR1 and CDR2 sequences are SGHAT and FQNNGV. This CDR3 comprises 14 residues. CDR3 DNA sequence: TGTGCCAGCAGCCTAGAAGCTTTAGGGGATGAGCAGTTCTTC. Translating gives CASSLEALGDEQFF. The entire variable domain, with the rest obtained from reference TRBV11-2 and TRBJ2-1, is as follows: EAGVAQSPRYKIIEKRQSVAFWCNPISGHATLYWYQQILGQGPKLLIQFQNNGVVDDSQLPKDRFSAERLKGVDSTLKIQPAKLEDSAVYLCASSLEALGDEQFFGPGTRLTVL.

This sequence joins TRBV28 and TRBJ1-4, with TRBD1 matching over 7 bases. The germline V gene has CDR1 MDHEN and CDR2 SYDVKM. V was pared by 6 bases and J by 10 bases, with 8 bases of the junction left unmatched. The CDR3 is 13 amino acids. The CDR3 protein is CASRGPGQLKLFF. The CDR3 coding sequence is TGTGCCAGCAGAGGGCCGGGACAGTTAAAACTGTTTTTT.

J is TRBJ2-7 and V is TRBV7-2; 8 bases agree with TRBD1. Germline V gene lookup returns CDR1 SGHTA and CDR2 FQGNSA. The CDR3 covers 15 residues. The V segment lost 3 bases and the J segment 0 bases; nucleotides outside the gene matches: 4. The CDR3 DNA follows: TGTGCCAGCAGCTTGACAGGGGCCAGCTCCTACGAGCAGTACTTC. It encodes CASSLTGASSYEQYF. Full variable domain (remainder filled in from reference TRBV7-2 and TRBJ2-7): GAGVSQSPSNKVTEKGKDVELRCDPISGHTALYWYRQSLGQGLEFLIYFQGNSAPDKSGLPSDRFSAERTGGSVSTLTIQRTQQEDSAVYLCASSLTGASSYEQYFGPGTRLTVT.

The gene calls are TRBV28 and TRBJ1-1; a possible D gene is TRBD1 (6 bases). V dropped 9 bases and J dropped 7 bases, with 15 bases sitting between them. Germline CDR1 MDHEN, CDR2 SYDVKM. The CDR3 covers 12 residues. CDR3 nucleotide sequence: TGTGCCAGTCTGGGCGGGGGCAGTGAAGCTTTCTTT. This gives the protein CASLGGGSEAFF.

The V and J genes are TRBV28 and TRBJ2-2, with D tentatively TRBD2 (5 bases). The V gene's germline CDR1 is MDHEN and CDR2 SYDVKM. V was trimmed by 5 bases and J by 6 bases, leaving 16 bases between them. The CDR3 is 15 amino acids. The CDR3 nucleotides read TGTGCCAGCAGTCCTGACTATTTGGTAGCCGGGGAGCTGTTTTTT. Its protein is CASSPDYLVAGELFF.

The rearrangement links TRBV27 to TRBJ1-3; D not resolved. CDR1 is MNHEY and CDR2 is SMNVEV in the germline V gene (reference sequence). The CDR3 has 15 residues. Trimming took off 3 bases at V and 6 bases at J, with 15 bases between the two ends. The CDR3 sequence: CASSFDRSSLNTIYF. CDR3 sequence (DNA): TGTGCCAGCAGTTTTGACCGGAGCTCCCTAAACACCATATATTTT.

The genes are TRBV28 and TRBJ2-3, with TRBD2 matching 11 bases. The V gene's germline CDR1 is MDHEN and CDR2 SYDVKM. V dropped 4 bases and J dropped 2; count of bases not matched to a gene: 5. CDR3 length: 16 amino acids. In nucleotides, the CDR3 is TGTGCCAGCAGTTACCTAGCGGGGGGCCCCACAGATACGCAGTATTTT. It yields the protein CASSYLAGGPTDTQYF. Variable domain in full (rest from reference TRBV28 and TRBJ2-3): DVKVTQSSRYLVKRTGEKVFLECVQDMDHENMFWYRQDPGLGLRLIYFSYDVKMKEKGDIPEGYSVSREKKERFSLILESASTNQTSMYLCASSYLAGGPTDTQYFGPGTRLTVL.

In DNA, the CDR3 is TGTGCCAGCAGCGGGGGACAGGGAGTCTACGAGCAGTACTTC. It codes for CASSGGQGVYEQYF. This chain joins TRBV9 and TRBJ2-7, with 9 bases aligning to TRBD1. The CDR3 runs 14 residues. The V gene's germline CDR1 is SGDLS and CDR2 YYNGEE. Germline trimming cut 3 bases from V and 3 bases from J; bases unmatched to any gene: 4.

This chain uses TRBV4-3 with TRBJ2-2; D remains unclear. V shed 0 bases and J shed 3 bases, with 5 bases lying between them. The CDR3 is 14 residues long. Germline V CDR1 and CDR2: LGHNA, YSLEER. DNA of the CDR3: TGCGCCAGCAGCCAAGACACTCACACCGGGGAGCTGTTTTTT. This translates into CASSQDTHTGELFF.

The V call is TRBV19, the J call TRBJ2-7; perhaps TRBD1 as D (5 bases). CDR3 length equals 15 residues. CDR1 and CDR2 from the germline V gene are LNHDA and SQIVND (reference sequence). V shed 5 bases and J shed 0 bases, with 14 bases lying between them. CDR3 bases: TGTGCCAGTAGTCCTGCAGGGCCTAGCTCCTACGAGCAGTACTTC. Translation: CASSPAGPSSYEQYF.

The genes are TRBV4-3 and TRBJ2-3; 8 nucleotides line up with TRBD2. V dropped 6 bases and J dropped 2; count of bases not matched to a gene: 7. The CDR3 extends over 15 amino acids. Germline V gene sequence: CDR1 LGHNA, CDR2 YSLEER. The CDR3 nucleotides read TGCGCCAGCAGTCATAGCGGGGCCAACACAGATACGCAGTATTTT. This sequence encodes CASSHSGANTDTQYF.

The rearrangement links TRBV27 to TRBJ2-3; D is ambiguous. The CDR3 has 12 residues. Trimming shortened V by 8 bases and J by 2 bases, and 8 bases separated the two germline ends. Germline CDR1 and CDR2: MNHEY and SMNVEV (reference sequence). The DNA for the CDR3 is TGTGCCAGCTACTCAATCACAGATACGCAGTATTTT. Translating gives CASYSITDTQYF.

The chain links TRBV5-6 to TRBJ1-1; D not certain. The CDR3 spans 15 residues. Trimming shortened V by 0 bases and J by 4 bases, and 13 bases separated the two germline ends. Germline V gene lookup returns CDR1 SGHDT and CDR2 YYEEEE. The CDR3 sequence is CASSLDVTGSTEAFF. In DNA, the CDR3 is TGTGCCAGCAGCTTGGACGTCACGGGTAGCACTGAAGCTTTCTTT. Full variable domain (missing parts from reference TRBV5-6 and TRBJ1-1): DAGVTQSPTHLIKTRGQQVTLRCSPKSGHDTVSWYQQALGQGPQFIFQYYEEEERQRGNFPDRFSGHQFPNYSSELNVNALLLGDSALYLCASSLDVTGSTEAFFGQGTRLTVV.

V and J are TRBV28 and TRBJ1-1, with D uncertain. The CDR3 has 16 residues. V shed 3 bases and J shed 1 base, with 15 bases lying between them. Germline V gene sequence: CDR1 MDHEN, CDR2 SYDVKM. CDR3: CASSLVVGSGNTEAFF. CDR3 bases: TGTGCCAGCAGTTTGGTTGTGGGCTCCGGGAACACTGAAGCTTTCTTT.

The genes are TRBV3-1 (or the pseudogene TRBV3-2) and TRBJ2-7; a possible D gene is TRBD1 (6 bases). Germline CDR1 and CDR2: LGHDT and YNNKEL (reference sequence). The germline V and J ends were trimmed by 1 base and 2 bases, with 12 bases remaining between them. The CDR3 consists of 15 residues. CDR3 region: CASSQVKDRTYEQYF. CDR3 nucleotides: TGTGCCAGCAGCCAAGTAAAGGACAGAACCTACGAGCAGTACTTC.

As concerns this clone: Other DNA sequences from this sample encode an identical CDR3 as well. The rearrangement joins TRBV7-9 to TRBJ1-1; 7 positions match TRBD1. CDR1 is SEHNR and CDR2 is FQNEAQ in the germline V gene (reference sequence). J gave up 4 bases and V 3 bases, and 2 bases lay outside the gene matches. The CDR3 sequence is 13 residues long. The CDR3 region is CASSLQGGTEAFF. The CDR3 coding sequence is TGTGCCAGCAGCTTGCAGGGGGGCACTGAAGCTTTCTTT.

The chain combines TRBV3-1 (or the pseudogene TRBV3-2) with TRBJ1-2; D is uncertain. The V and J ends lost 0 bases and 2 bases respectively, with 13 bases between them. There are 16 residues in the CDR3. Germline V gene data show CDR1 as LGHDT and CDR2 as YNNKEL (reference sequence). The CDR3 nucleotides read TGTGCCAGCAGCCAAGATCTCGAGGTGATAAACTATGGCTACACCTTC. This encodes CASSQDLEVINYGYTF.

The V and J genes are TRBV12-3 or TRBV12-4 and TRBJ1-2; D not resolved. The CDR3 covers 13 residues. Trimming cost V 4 bases and J 4 bases, with 10 bases left between them. In DNA form, the CDR3 reads TGTGCCAGCAGTTCTATTGTTGGCTATGGCTACACCTTC. Residues: CASSSIVGYGYTF.

The chain couples TRBV29-1 to TRBJ2-3; 11 bases are shared with TRBD2. The CDR3 runs to 18 residues. Trimming removed 4 bases from V and 2 bases from J; junction bases left unmatched: 14. CDR1 and CDR2 (germline): SQVTM, ANQGSEA. The DNA of the CDR3 is TGCAGCGTTGTTCTCGCACCCGGGACTAGCGGTTACACAGATACGCAGTATTTT. This encodes CSVVLAPGTSGYTDTQYF.

The CDR3 bases are TGTGCCAGCAACCTACGGGGGACTGAAGCTTTCTTT. It encodes CASNLRGTEAFF. The V gene is TRBV5-6, the J gene TRBJ1-1; D perhaps matches TRBD1 (5 bases). Trimming took off 6 bases at V and 5 bases at J, with 11 bases between the two ends. The CDR3 consists of 12 residues. Germline-derived CDR1 and CDR2 are SGHDT and YYEEEE.

The rearrangement uses TRBV5-8 and TRBJ1-1; D is undetermined. Between the trimmed V and J ends, which lost 3 bases and 1 base, there was a span of 7 bases. Germline V gene lookup returns CDR1 SGHTS and CDR2 YDEGEE. CDR3 size: 13 residues. In nucleotides, the CDR3 is TGTGCCAGCAGCTCCACAGAGAACACTGAAGCTTTCTTT. This encodes CASSSTENTEAFF.